The subject of this entry is one TCR beta chain. Its antigen is not known. From RNA transcripts, TCR beta CDR3 regions were amplified. TCR CDR3 underwent first-round RT-PCR with the HTBI primer set. From the multiplex PCR reads, TCRdb called clonotypes with MiXCR, one entry per CDR3 protein. The sample holds 550,000 to 800,000 distinct CDR3 sequences, roughly 17% seen once. Stable Graves' hyperthyroidism denoted no ophthalmopathy progression over 18 months. Exclusion of a patient resulted from uncontrolled infection, other autoimmune disease, pregnancy or lactation. The data derive from a study of T cells in Graves' hyperthyroidism and ophthalmopathy. Germline V lookup: CDR1 KGHDR, CDR2 SFDVKD. The trim removed 5 bases at V and 0 bases at J, leaving 4 bases unmatched. This CDR3 comprises 17 residues. Broader study findings: Classification by a 13 V-J model distinguished ophthalmopathy from stable hyperthyroidism.

This clonotype originated in a man aged 50 to 60 with Graves' hyperthyroidism. V and J are TRBV24-1 and TRBJ2-1, with 12 bases aligning to TRBD2. The sample consisted of blood. CDR3 bases: TGTGCCACCAGTGTAGGACTAGCGGGGCTCTCCTACAATGAGCAGTTCTTC. Amino acid sequence: CATSVGLAGLSYNEQFF.